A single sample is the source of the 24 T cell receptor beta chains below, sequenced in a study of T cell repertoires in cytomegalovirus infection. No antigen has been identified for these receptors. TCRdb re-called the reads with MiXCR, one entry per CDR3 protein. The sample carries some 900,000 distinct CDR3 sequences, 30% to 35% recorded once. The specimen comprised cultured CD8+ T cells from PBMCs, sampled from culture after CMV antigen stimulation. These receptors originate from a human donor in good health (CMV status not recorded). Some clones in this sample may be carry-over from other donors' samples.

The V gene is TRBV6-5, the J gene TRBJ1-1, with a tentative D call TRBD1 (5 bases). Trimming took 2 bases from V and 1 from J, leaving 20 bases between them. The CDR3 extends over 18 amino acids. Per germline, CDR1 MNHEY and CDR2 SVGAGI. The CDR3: CASSYTGAPRLPNTEAFF. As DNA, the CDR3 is TGTGCCAGCAGTTACACCGGGGCACCTAGACTACCGAACACTGAAGCTTTCTTT.

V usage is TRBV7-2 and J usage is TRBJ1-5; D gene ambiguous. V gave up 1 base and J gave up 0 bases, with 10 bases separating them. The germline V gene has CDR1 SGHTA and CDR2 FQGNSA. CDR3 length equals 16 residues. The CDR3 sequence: CASSLGAGYSNQPQHF. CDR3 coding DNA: TGTGCCAGCAGCTTAGGGGCTGGGTATAGCAATCAGCCCCAGCATTTT.

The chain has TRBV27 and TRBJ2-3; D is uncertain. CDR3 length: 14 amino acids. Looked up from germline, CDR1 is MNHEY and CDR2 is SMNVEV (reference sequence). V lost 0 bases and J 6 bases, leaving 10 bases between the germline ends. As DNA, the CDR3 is TGTGCCAGCAGTTTATCTGTAAGTGGGGATACGCAGTATTTT. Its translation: CASSLSVSGDTQYF.

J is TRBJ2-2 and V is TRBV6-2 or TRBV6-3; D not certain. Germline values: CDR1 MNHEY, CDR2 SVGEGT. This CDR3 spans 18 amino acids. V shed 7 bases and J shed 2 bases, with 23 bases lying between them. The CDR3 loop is CASNSFDLRRENTGELFF. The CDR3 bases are TGTGCCAGCAACTCCTTCGATCTCCGTCGAGAAAACACCGGGGAGCTGTTTTTT.

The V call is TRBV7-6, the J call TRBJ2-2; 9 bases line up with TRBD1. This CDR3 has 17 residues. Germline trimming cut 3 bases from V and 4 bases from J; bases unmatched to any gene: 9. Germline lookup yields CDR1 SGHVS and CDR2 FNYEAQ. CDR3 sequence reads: CASSFGTGRVGTGELFF. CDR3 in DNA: TGTGCCAGCAGCTTCGGGACAGGGAGAGTTGGCACCGGGGAGCTGTTTTTT.

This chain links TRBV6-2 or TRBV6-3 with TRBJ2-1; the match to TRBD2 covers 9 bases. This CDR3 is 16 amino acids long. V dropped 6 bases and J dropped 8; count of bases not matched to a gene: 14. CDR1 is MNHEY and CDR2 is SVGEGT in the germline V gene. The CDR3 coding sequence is TGTGCCAGCAGCGCTTTTACCGGGACTAGCAAGTATGAGCAGTTCTTC. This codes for CASSAFTGTSKYEQFF.

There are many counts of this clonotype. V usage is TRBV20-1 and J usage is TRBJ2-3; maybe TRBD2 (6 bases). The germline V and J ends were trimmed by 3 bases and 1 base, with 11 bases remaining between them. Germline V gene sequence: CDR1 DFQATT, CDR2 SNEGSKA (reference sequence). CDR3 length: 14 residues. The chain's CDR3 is CSASKGGGTDTQYF. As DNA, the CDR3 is TGCAGTGCTAGTAAGGGAGGAGGCACAGATACGCAGTATTTT.

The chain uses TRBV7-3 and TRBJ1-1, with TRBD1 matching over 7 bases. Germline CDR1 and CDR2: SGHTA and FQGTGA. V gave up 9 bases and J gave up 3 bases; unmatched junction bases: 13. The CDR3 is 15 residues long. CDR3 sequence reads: CASSRGSVVHTEAFF. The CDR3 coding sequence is TGTGCCAGTTCCAGGGGGTCAGTTGTACACACTGAAGCTTTCTTT.

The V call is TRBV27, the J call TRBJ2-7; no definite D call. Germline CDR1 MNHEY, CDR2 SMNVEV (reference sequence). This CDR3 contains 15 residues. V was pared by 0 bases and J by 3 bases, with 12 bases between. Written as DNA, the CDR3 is TGTGCCAGCAGTTTATCGGGTCACGGTGTCTACGAGCAGTACTTC. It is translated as CASSLSGHGVYEQYF.

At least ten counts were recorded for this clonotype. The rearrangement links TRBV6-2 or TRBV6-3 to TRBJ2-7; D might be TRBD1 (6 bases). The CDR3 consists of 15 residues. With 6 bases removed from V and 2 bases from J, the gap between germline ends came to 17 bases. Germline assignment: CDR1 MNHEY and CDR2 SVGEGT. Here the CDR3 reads CASSPGEWGPYEQYV. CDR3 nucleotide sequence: TGTGCCAGCAGCCCCGGAGAATGGGGGCCCTACGAGCAGTACGTC.

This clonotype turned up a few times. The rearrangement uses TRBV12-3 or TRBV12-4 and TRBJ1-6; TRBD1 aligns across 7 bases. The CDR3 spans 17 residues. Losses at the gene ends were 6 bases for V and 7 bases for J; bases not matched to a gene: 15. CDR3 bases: TGTGCCAGCAGAAACCCCGGTCGACAGGGTTTCAATTCACCCCTCCACTTT. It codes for CASRNPGRQGFNSPLHF.

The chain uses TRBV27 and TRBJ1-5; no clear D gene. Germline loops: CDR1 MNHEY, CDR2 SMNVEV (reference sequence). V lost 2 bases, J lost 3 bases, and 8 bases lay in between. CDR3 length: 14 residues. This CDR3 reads CASSLNHHNQPQHF. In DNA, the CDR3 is TGTGCCAGCAGTTTAAACCACCACAATCAGCCCCAGCATTTT.

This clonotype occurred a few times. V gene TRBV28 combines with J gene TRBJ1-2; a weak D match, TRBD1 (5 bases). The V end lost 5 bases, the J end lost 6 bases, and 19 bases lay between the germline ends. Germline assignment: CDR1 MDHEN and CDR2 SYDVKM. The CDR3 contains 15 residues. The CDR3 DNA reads TGTGCCAGCAGTCCCCTAGGTCAGGGCCGTAATGGCTACACCTTC. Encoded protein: CASSPLGQGRNGYTF.

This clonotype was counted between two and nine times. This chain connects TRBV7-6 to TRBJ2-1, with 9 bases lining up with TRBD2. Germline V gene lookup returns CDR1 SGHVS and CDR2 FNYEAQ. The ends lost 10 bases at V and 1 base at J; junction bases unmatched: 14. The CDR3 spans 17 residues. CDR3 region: CATSGFAGGLSYNEQFF. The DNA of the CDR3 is TGTGCCACCTCGGGATTTGCGGGGGGGCTATCCTACAATGAGCAGTTCTTC. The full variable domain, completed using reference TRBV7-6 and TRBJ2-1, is GAGVSQSPRYKVTKRGQDVALRCDPISGHVSLYWYRQALGQGPEFLTYFNYEAQQDKSGLPNDRFSAERPEGSISTLTIQRTEQRDSAMYRCATSGFAGGLSYNEQFFGPGTRLTVL.

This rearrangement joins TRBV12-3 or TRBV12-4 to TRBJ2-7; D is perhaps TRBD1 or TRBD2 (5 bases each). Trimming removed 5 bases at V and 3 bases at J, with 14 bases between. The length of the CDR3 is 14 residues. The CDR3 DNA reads TGTGCCAGCAGTCCCTGGTCGGGGCGCTACGAGCAGTACTTC. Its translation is CASSPWSGRYEQYF.

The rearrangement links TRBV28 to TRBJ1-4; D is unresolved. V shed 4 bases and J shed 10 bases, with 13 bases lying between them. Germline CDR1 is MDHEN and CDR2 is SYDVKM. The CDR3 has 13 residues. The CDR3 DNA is TGTGCCAGCAGTTCTGCAAGGAACGCAAAACTGTTTTTT. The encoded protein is CASSSARNAKLFF.

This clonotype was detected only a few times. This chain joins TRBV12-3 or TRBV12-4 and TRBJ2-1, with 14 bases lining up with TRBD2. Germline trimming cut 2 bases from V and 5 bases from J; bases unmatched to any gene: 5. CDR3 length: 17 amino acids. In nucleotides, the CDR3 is TGTGCCAGCAGTTTACCTTTGGGACTAGCGGGGGACAATGAGCAGTTCTTC. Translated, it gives CASSLPLGLAGDNEQFF.

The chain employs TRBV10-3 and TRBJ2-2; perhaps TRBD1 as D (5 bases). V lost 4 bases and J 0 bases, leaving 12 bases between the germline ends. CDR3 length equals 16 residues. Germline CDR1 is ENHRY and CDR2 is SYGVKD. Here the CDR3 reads CAISVWQGPNTGELFF. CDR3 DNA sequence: TGTGCCATCAGTGTATGGCAGGGTCCGAACACCGGGGAGCTGTTTTTT.

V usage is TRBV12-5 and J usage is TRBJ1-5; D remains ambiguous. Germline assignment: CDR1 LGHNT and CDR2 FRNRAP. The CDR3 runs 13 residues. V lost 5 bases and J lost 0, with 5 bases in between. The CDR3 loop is CASGVTSNQPQHF. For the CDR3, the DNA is TGTGCTAGTGGTGTCACTAGCAATCAGCCCCAGCATTTT.

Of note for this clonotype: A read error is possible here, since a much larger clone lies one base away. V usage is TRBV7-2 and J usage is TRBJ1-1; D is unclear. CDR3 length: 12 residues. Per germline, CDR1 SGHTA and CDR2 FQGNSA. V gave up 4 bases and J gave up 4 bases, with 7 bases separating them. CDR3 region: CASSWVITEAFF. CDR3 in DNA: TGTGCCAGCAGCTGGGTGATCACTGAAGCTTTCTTT. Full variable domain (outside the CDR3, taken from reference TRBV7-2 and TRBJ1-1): GAGVSQSPSNKVTEKGKDVELRCDPISGHTALYWYRQSLGQGLEFLIYFQGNSAPDKSGLPSDRFSAERTGGSVSTLTIQRTQQEDSAVYLCASSWVITEAFFGQGTRLTVV.

The CDR3 bases are TGTGCTAGTGGTACCCCCGGGACAGGGGTTGCGCCCCAGCATTTT. Translating it yields CASGTPGTGVAPQHF. The gene calls are TRBV12-5 and TRBJ1-5; 10 bases are shared with TRBD1. The CDR3 sequence is 15 residues long. V was clipped by 5 bases and J by 9 bases; unmatched bases: 10. Germline V CDR1 and CDR2: LGHNT, FRNRAP. Supplemented by reference TRBV12-5 and TRBJ1-5, the full variable domain reads DARVTQTPRHKVTEMGQEVTMRCQPILGHNTVFWYRQTMMQGLELLAYFRNRAPLDDSGMPKDRFSAEMPDATLATLKIQPSEPRDSAVYFCASGTPGTGVAPQHFGDGTRLSIL.

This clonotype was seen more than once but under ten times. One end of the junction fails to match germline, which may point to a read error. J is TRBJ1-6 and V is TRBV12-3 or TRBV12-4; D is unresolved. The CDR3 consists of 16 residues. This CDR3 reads CASILGPISYNSPLHF. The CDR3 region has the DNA TGTGCCAGCATTTTAGGACCGATCTCCTATAATTCACCCCTCCACTTT.

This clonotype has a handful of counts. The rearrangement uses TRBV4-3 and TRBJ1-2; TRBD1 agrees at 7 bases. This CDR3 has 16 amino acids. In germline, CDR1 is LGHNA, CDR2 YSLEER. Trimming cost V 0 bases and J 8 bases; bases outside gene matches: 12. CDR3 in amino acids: CASSQDRGATGRGYTF. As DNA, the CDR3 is TGCGCCAGCAGCCAAGATCGGGGGGCGACAGGGAGGGGCTACACCTTC.

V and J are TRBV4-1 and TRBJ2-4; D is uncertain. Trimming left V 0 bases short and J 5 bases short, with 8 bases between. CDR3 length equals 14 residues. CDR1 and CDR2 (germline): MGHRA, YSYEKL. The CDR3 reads CASSQDRRENIQYF. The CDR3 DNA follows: TGCGCCAGCAGCCAAGATCGAAGGGAAAACATTCAGTACTTC.